Presented here are 28 T cell receptor beta chains from one specimen sequenced in a study of shared clonotypes between healthy human individuals. TCRdb's copy holds only in-frame clones and misses some; the assay was immunoSEQ multiplex PCR. This table holds hundreds of thousands of clones, 95% to 96% found once. It was CD45RO-negative cells, positively selected for CCR7, that made up naive CD8 cells, with terminally differentiated effector memory CD45RA+ cells excluded. The specimen was naive CD8+ T cells sorted from blood. These receptors originate from a woman aged 30 to 39 in good health.

The J gene is TRBJ1-3, the V gene TRBV29-1; D remains ambiguous. This CDR3 contains 12 residues. V lost 1 base to trimming and J lost 4 bases, with 5 bases between them. Per germline, CDR1 SQVTM and CDR2 ANQGSEA. The CDR3 reads CSVEGRGNTIYF. CDR3 nucleotide sequence: TGCAGCGTTGAAGGACGAGGAAACACCATATATTTT.

The chain combines TRBV7-9 with TRBJ2-1; 10 nucleotides agree with TRBD1. The germline V gene has CDR1 SEHNR and CDR2 FQNEAQ (reference sequence). Trimming took 3 bases from V and 6 from J; bases not matched to a gene: 5. The CDR3 has 15 amino acids. The CDR3 coding sequence is TGTGCCAGCAGCTTGTCCGGGACAGGGGTCAATGAGCAGTTCTTC. It specifies CASSLSGTGVNEQFF.

This rearrangement joins TRBV6-6 to TRBJ2-3; 9 nucleotides match TRBD2. Germline V gene sequence: CDR1 MNHNY, CDR2 SVGAGI (reference sequence). J gave up 6 bases and V 6 bases, and 10 bases lay outside the gene matches. The CDR3 contains 15 residues. CDR3 nucleotide sequence: TGTGCCAGCAGATTCCGACTAGCGGTCCAGGATACGCAGTATTTT. The encoded protein is CASRFRLAVQDTQYF.

The chain joins TRBV6-6 to TRBJ1-5, with D possibly TRBD1 on 6 matching bases. Germline V gene sequence: CDR1 MNHNY, CDR2 SVGAGI (reference sequence). The CDR3 is 14 amino acids. Trimming removed 5 bases from V and 8 bases from J, with 16 bases in between. The CDR3: CASSNNRELEPQHF. In DNA, the CDR3 is TGTGCCAGCAGTAACAACAGGGAATTAGAGCCCCAGCATTTT.

This rearrangement joins TRBV11-2 to TRBJ2-7; D tentatively fits TRBD1 or TRBD2 (5 bases each). V lost 5 bases and J 2 bases, leaving 19 bases between the germline ends. The CDR3 is 16 amino acids. Looked up from germline, CDR1 is SGHAT and CDR2 is FQNNGV. The CDR3 loop reads CASSPRRDRGTYEQYF. In DNA, the CDR3 is TGTGCCAGCAGCCCCCGACGCGACAGAGGGACCTACGAGCAGTACTTC.

This clone has more than one count but fewer than ten. The rearrangement links TRBV7-9 to TRBJ1-5; D is ambiguous. V was shortened by 6 bases and J by 0 bases, with 9 bases between the two germline ends. Germline-derived CDR1 and CDR2 are SEHNR and FQNEAQ (reference sequence). This CDR3 has 14 amino acids. CDR3 sequence (DNA): TGTGCCAGCAGTAGAGGGAGTAGCAATCAGCCCCAGCATTTT. It encodes CASSRGSSNQPQHF.

Concerning this clone itself: Other DNA sequences in the same sample also yield this CDR3. V and J are TRBV19 and TRBJ2-7; D gene ambiguous. Germline V gene lookup returns CDR1 LNHDA and CDR2 SQIVND (reference sequence). CDR3 length: 13 amino acids. V lost 5 bases and J 0 bases, leaving 8 bases between the germline ends. CDR3 nucleotides: TGTGCCAGTAGTGTTGGCCTCTCCTACGAGCAGTACTTC. This gives the protein CASSVGLSYEQYF. Together with reference TRBV19 and TRBJ2-7, the CDR3 gives the full variable domain: DGGITQSPKYLFRKEGQNVTLSCEQNLNHDAMYWYRQDPGQGLRLIYYSQIVNDFQKGDIAEGYSVSREKKESFPLTVTSAQKNPTAFYLCASSVGLSYEQYFGPGTRLTVT.

The rearrangement uses TRBV13 and TRBJ2-7; D remains ambiguous. Germline loops: CDR1 PRHDT, CDR2 FYEKMQ (reference sequence). This CDR3 comprises 13 residues. Trimming cost V 4 bases and J 4 bases, with 11 bases left between them. CDR3 loop: CASSSVTHYEQYF. DNA for the CDR3: TGTGCCAGCAGCTCCGTGACCCATTACGAGCAGTACTTC. Filled out from reference TRBV13 and TRBJ2-7, the complete variable domain reads AAGVIQSPRHLIKEKRETATLKCYPIPRHDTVYWYQQGPGQDPQFLISFYEKMQSDKGSIPDRFSAQQFSDYHSELNMSSLELGDSALYFCASSSVTHYEQYFGPGTRLTVT.

This sequence joins TRBV2 and TRBJ2-7; 12 bases match TRBD2. Germline trimming cut 3 bases from V and 7 bases from J; bases unmatched to any gene: 7. The CDR3 length is 15 residues. Per germline, CDR1 SNHLY and CDR2 FYNNEI. CDR3 amino acids: CASSEGLAGFMEQYF. The CDR3 nucleotides are TGTGCCAGCAGTGAGGGACTAGCGGGTTTCATGGAGCAGTACTTC.

The rearrangement links TRBV7-8 to TRBJ1-1; possibly TRBD1 for D (6 bases). Trimming took 0 bases from V and 1 from J, leaving 21 bases between them. The germline gives CDR1 SGHVS, CDR2 FQNEAQ. CDR3 length: 19 amino acids. CDR3 residues: CASSLASRGRVMGNTEAFF. The CDR3 nucleotides read TGTGCCAGCAGCTTAGCGTCTCGGGGGCGGGTTATGGGGAACACTGAAGCTTTCTTT. Full variable domain (rest looked up from reference TRBV7-8 and TRBJ1-1): GAGVSQSPRYKVAKRGQDVALRCDPISGHVSLFWYQQALGQGPEFLTYFQNEAQLDKSGLPSDRFFAERPEGSVSTLKIQRTQQEDSAVYLCASSLASRGRVMGNTEAFFGQGTRLTVV.

The CDR3 DNA reads TGTGCCACCAGCAGAGATTACGACTTCGGCTCCTACAATGAGCAGTTCTTC. The encoded protein is CATSRDYDFGSYNEQFF. The V gene is TRBV15, the J gene TRBJ2-1; D unresolved. Trimming cost V 0 bases and J 0 bases, with 12 bases left between them. This CDR3 contains 17 residues. Germline CDR1 is LNHNV and CDR2 is YYDKDF (reference sequence).

The J gene is TRBJ2-7, the V gene TRBV19; 7 bases map to TRBD1. Germline V CDR1 and CDR2: LNHDA, SQIVND (reference sequence). After removal of 8 bases from V and 4 bases from J, the junction contained 11 bases not matched to a gene. The CDR3 is 14 residues long. The CDR3 DNA reads as TGTGCCAGTTCCTGGGGCAGGGGGTCTTACGAGCAGTACTTC. Protein: CASSWGRGSYEQYF.

This chain connects TRBV27 to TRBJ2-3; D may be TRBD1 (6 bases). Per germline, CDR1 MNHEY and CDR2 SMNVEV (reference sequence). The V end lost 3 bases, the J end lost 2 bases, and 18 bases lay between the germline ends. This CDR3 is 17 amino acids long. The DNA of the CDR3 is TGTGCCAGCAGTTTCACAGGGTACGGCATATCCACAGATACGCAGTATTTT. Its translation: CASSFTGYGISTDTQYF.

In its sample, this clone was seen a few times. Other DNA sequences in the same sample also yield this CDR3. V gene TRBV29-1 combines with J gene TRBJ1-1; no clear D gene. Germline loops: CDR1 SQVTM, CDR2 ANQGSEA. The CDR3 contains 10 residues. V was trimmed by 4 bases and J by 3 bases, leaving 3 bases between them. The CDR3 DNA sequence: TGCAGCGTTGTCGACACTGAAGCTTTCTTT. Translation gives CSVVDTEAFF.

The chain combines TRBV28 with TRBJ2-1, with D possibly being TRBD1 (6 bases). With 7 bases removed from V and 2 bases from J, the gap between germline ends came to 12 bases. This CDR3 region has 14 residues. Per the germline V gene, CDR1 is MDHEN and CDR2 is SYDVKM. The CDR3 here is CASIGRGAYNEQFF. As DNA, the CDR3 is TGTGCCAGCATCGGCAGGGGCGCCTACAATGAGCAGTTCTTC.

The gene calls are TRBV9 and TRBJ2-2; D possibly corresponds to TRBD2 (6 bases). The CDR3 is 15 residues long. The germline V and J ends were trimmed by 3 bases and 6 bases, with 15 bases remaining between them. Germline values: CDR1 SGDLS, CDR2 YYNGEE. CDR3 amino acids: CASSAPGLDPGELFF. The DNA for the CDR3 is TGTGCCAGCAGCGCTCCGGGACTCGACCCCGGGGAGCTGTTTTTT.

The chain uses TRBV2 and TRBJ1-4, with unresolved D. The CDR3 is 15 amino acids. V was clipped by 8 bases and J by 0 bases, with 13 bases between them. CDR1 is SNHLY and CDR2 is FYNNEI in the germline V gene. The CDR3 nucleotides read TGTGCCAGCTACTTTGTGGTGTCAACTAATGAAAAACTGTTTTTT. Its protein product is CASYFVVSTNEKLFF. Full variable domain (missing parts from reference TRBV2 and TRBJ1-4): EPEVTQTPSHQVTQMGQEVILRCVPISNHLYFYWYRQILGQKVEFLVSFYNNEISEKSEIFDDQFSVERPDGSNFTLKIRSTKLEDSAMYFCASYFVVSTNEKLFFGSGTQLSVL.

This chain joins TRBV5-1 and TRBJ2-7; 9 bases align to TRBD1. The J segment lost 0 bases and the V segment lost 4 bases, leaving 8 bases of the junction unmatched. The germline gives CDR1 SGHRS, CDR2 YFSETQ. The CDR3 extends over 16 amino acids. This chain's CDR3 is CASSASWDRVSYEQYF. CDR3 DNA sequence: TGCGCCAGCAGCGCTTCCTGGGACAGGGTCTCCTACGAGCAGTACTTC.

This chain links TRBV28 with TRBJ1-4, with D unresolved. CDR1 is MDHEN, CDR2 SYDVKM, per germline. The V and J ends lost 2 bases and 0 bases respectively, with 7 bases between them. The CDR3 has 15 residues. The CDR3 protein is CASSLARATNEKLFF. CDR3 DNA sequence: TGTGCCAGCAGTTTAGCCAGAGCAACTAATGAAAAACTGTTTTTT.

The J gene is TRBJ2-3, the V gene TRBV6-1, with D perhaps matching TRBD1 (6 bases). CDR3 length: 13 amino acids. Germline V gene lookup returns CDR1 MNHNS and CDR2 SASEGT. Trimming took off 4 bases at V and 3 bases at J, with 8 bases between the two ends. The CDR3 DNA follows: TGTGCCAGCAGTGGAACAGGGACAGATACGCAGTATTTT. This gives the protein CASSGTGTDTQYF.

The chain employs TRBV27 and TRBJ2-7; 10 bases match TRBD1. V gave up 2 bases and J gave up 0 bases; unmatched junction bases: 7. The CDR3 contains 17 residues. Germline V gives CDR1 MNHEY, CDR2 SMNVEV (reference sequence). CDR3 region: CASSLLLRTGGSYEQYF. CDR3 bases: TGTGCCAGCAGTTTACTCTTGCGGACAGGGGGCTCCTACGAGCAGTACTTC.

V gene TRBV5-6 combines with J gene TRBJ2-1; D ambiguous. The CDR3 is 15 amino acids. Germline assignment: CDR1 SGHDT and CDR2 YYEEEE. Between the trimmed V and J ends, which lost 0 bases and 4 bases, there was a span of 11 bases. CDR3: CASSLARPLYNEQFF. The DNA of the CDR3 is TGTGCCAGCAGCTTGGCGCGGCCCCTATACAATGAGCAGTTCTTC.

This chain uses TRBV4-2 with TRBJ2-7; tentative D call: TRBD2 (5 bases). V lost 0 bases and J 3 bases, leaving 12 bases between the germline ends. CDR3 size: 15 residues. CDR1 and CDR2 (germline): LGHNA, YNFKEQ. CDR3 sequence (DNA): TGTGCCAGCAGCCAAGACCTGACCGGGAACTACGAGCAGTACTTC. Translation: CASSQDLTGNYEQYF.

The rearrangement joins TRBV7-9 to TRBJ1-5, with D possibly being TRBD1 (5 bases). Germline V gene data show CDR1 as SEHNR and CDR2 as FQNEAQ (reference sequence). The CDR3 runs to 18 residues. Trimming took 0 bases from V and 5 from J, leaving 20 bases between them. CDR3 nucleotides: TGTGCCAGCAGCTTAGCCAACACTTGGGGCGAGGGGCATCAGCCCCAGCATTTT. Translated, it gives CASSLANTWGEGHQPQHF. Supplemented by reference TRBV7-9 and TRBJ1-5, the full variable domain reads DTGVSQNPRHKITKRGQNVTFRCDPISEHNRLYWYRQTLGQGPEFLTYFQNEAQLEKSRLLSDRFSAERPKGSFSTLEIQRTEQGDSAMYLCASSLANTWGEGHQPQHFGDGTRLSIL.

The table lists this clone with a count of one. An end of the junction does not agree with germline; a read error may underlie this. The chain uses TRBV7-9 and TRBJ2-1; TRBD2 matches 7 bases. The CDR3 has 11 amino acids. Germline V gene lookup returns CDR1 SEHNR and CDR2 FQNEAQ (reference sequence). CDR3 in DNA: TGTGCCAGCAGCCAAGGAAGGGACTACCTCTTC. Protein: CASSQGRDYLF.

CDR3 coding DNA: TGTGCCAGCAGACCCACCCTTGACCTATACGAGCAGTACTTC. It encodes CASRPTLDLYEQYF. The gene calls are TRBV28 and TRBJ2-7; D not resolved. Per the germline V gene, CDR1 is MDHEN and CDR2 is SYDVKM. CDR3 size: 14 residues. The V end lost 6 bases, the J end lost 4 bases, and 16 bases lay between the germline ends.

The chain couples TRBV5-8 to TRBJ2-2, with a tentative D call TRBD1 (6 bases). Germline assignment: CDR1 SGHTS and CDR2 YDEGEE. The CDR3 totals 14 residues. V shed 6 bases and J shed 1 base, with 10 bases lying between them. CDR3 amino acids: CASKGVWNTGELFF. In DNA, the CDR3 is TGTGCCAGCAAGGGGGTATGGAACACCGGGGAGCTGTTTTTT. The full variable domain, completed using reference TRBV5-8 and TRBJ2-2, is EAGVTQSPTHLIKTRGQQATLRCSPISGHTSVYWYQQALGLGLQFLLWYDEGEERNRGNFPPRFSGRQFPNYSSELNVNALELEDSALYLCASKGVWNTGELFFGEGSRLTVL.

Note on this clone: Additional DNA sequences in this sample encode the identical CDR3. J is TRBJ2-7 and V is TRBV18; D might be TRBD2 (5 bases). The CDR3 length is 13 residues. The ends were cut back, 3 bases at V and 0 bases at J, with 6 bases in the middle. Germline CDR1 is KGHSH and CDR2 is LQKENI. The CDR3 is CASSPGDSYEQYF. CDR3 DNA: TGTGCCAGCTCACCCGGGGACTCCTACGAGCAGTACTTC.